Following are 25 T cell receptor beta chains from one sample sequenced in a study of PD-1 blockade in classical Hodgkin lymphoma. TCRdb's table, derived via immunoSEQ multiplex PCR, lists solely in-frame clones and lacks some. Here the sample spans tens of thousands of clones, 80% being singletons. In every patient, relapse followed autologous stem cell transplantation, while exposure to brentuximab vedotin differed. The sequenced sample was peripheral blood mononuclear cells (PBMCs), obtained before the second cycle of nivolumab. These receptors originate from a human donor with classical Hodgkin lymphoma.

The chain has TRBV6-4 and TRBJ1-5; TRBD1 is a possible D gene (6 bases). Per germline, CDR1 MRHNA and CDR2 SNTAGT. This CDR3 region has 15 residues. The V end lost 4 bases, the J end lost 2 bases, and 12 bases lay between the germline ends. CDR3 sequence: CASSVQGMRNQPQHF. CDR3 sequence (DNA): TGTGCCAGCAGTGTTCAGGGGATGCGCAATCAGCCCCAGCATTTT.

This sequence joins TRBV7-2 and TRBJ2-7, with TRBD2 identical over 11 bases. V shed 2 bases, J shed 0 bases, and the junction held 0 bases outside the gene matches. Per germline, CDR1 SGHTA and CDR2 FQGNSA. The CDR3 covers 15 residues. In nucleotides, the CDR3 is TGTGCCAGCAGCTTACTAGCGGGGGGCTCCTACGAGCAGTACTTC. Translated, it gives CASSLLAGGSYEQYF.

This chain links TRBV28 with TRBJ2-3, with 13 positions matching TRBD2. The germline V gene has CDR1 MDHEN and CDR2 SYDVKM. Trimming removed 2 bases from V and 5 bases from J; junction bases left unmatched: 13. There are 19 residues in the CDR3. The CDR3: CASSLRRTSGGPAGDTQYF. DNA for the CDR3: TGTGCCAGCAGTTTAAGGCGGACTAGCGGGGGACCCGCGGGAGATACGCAGTATTTT.

The J gene is TRBJ2-5, the V gene TRBV6-1, with D possibly called TRBD1 or TRBD2 (6 bases each). The CDR3 consists of 15 residues. Trimming cost V 5 bases and J 4 bases, with 17 bases left between them. Germline CDR1 reads MNHNS; CDR2 reads SASEGT. Here the CDR3 reads CASSKSSGAGETQYF. The CDR3 DNA reads TGTGCCAGCAGTAAAAGCTCGGGGGCGGGAGAGACCCAGTACTTC.

The chain links TRBV10-1 to TRBJ1-2; D remains unclear. Germline V gene data show CDR1 as WNHNN and CDR2 as SYGVQD (reference sequence). With 3 bases removed from V and 4 bases from J, the gap between germline ends came to 21 bases. The CDR3 extends over 17 amino acids. CDR3 sequence (DNA): TGCGCCAGCAGTGAATGTGGCAGCACGGATCGTGGCTATGGCTACACCTTC. Residues: CASSECGSTDRGYGYTF.

The chain couples TRBV19 to TRBJ2-1, with a tentative D call TRBD1 (6 bases). Germline V gene lookup returns CDR1 LNHDA and CDR2 SQIVND (reference sequence). V gave up 11 bases and J gave up 5 bases, with 19 bases separating them. CDR3 size: 14 residues. The CDR3 DNA sequence: TGTGCCGTAGGGATACAGGGATTAAACAATGAGCAGTTCTTC. Translated, it gives CAVGIQGLNNEQFF.

In this sample, this clone turned up once. J is TRBJ1-2 and V is TRBV5-1; a possible D gene is TRBD1 (6 bases). The ends were cut back, 0 bases at V and 5 bases at J, with 14 bases in the middle. Germline CDR1 SGHRS, CDR2 YFSETQ. The CDR3 loop spans 15 amino acids. CDR3 sequence: CASSLAPGQRYGYTF. CDR3 bases: TGCGCCAGCAGCTTGGCGCCGGGACAACGTTATGGCTACACCTTC.

This rearrangement joins TRBV5-1 to TRBJ2-1; unclear D gene. The CDR3 is 16 amino acids. Germline V CDR1 and CDR2: SGHRS, YFSETQ. The germline V and J ends were trimmed by 1 base and 9 bases, with 20 bases remaining between them. The CDR3 nucleotides are TGCGCCAGCAGCTTGTCCCGGACCCCTTCGGTGGGTGAGCAGTTCTTC. Translation gives CASSLSRTPSVGEQFF.

This chain joins TRBV7-2 and TRBJ1-1, with a weak D call TRBD1 (6 bases). Germline CDR1 reads SGHTA; CDR2 reads FQGNSA. The CDR3 extends over 15 amino acids. Deletions cut 3 bases from V and 7 bases from J, with 18 bases between. CDR3 sequence (DNA): TGTGCCAGCAGCTTTGGTCGGAGACAGGTCGGTGAAGCTTTCTTT. Translation gives CASSFGRRQVGEAFF.

The chain uses TRBV5-1 and TRBJ2-7; maybe TRBD2 (5 bases). This CDR3 spans 13 amino acids. The germline gives CDR1 SGHRS, CDR2 YFSETQ. Trimming took off 1 base at V and 5 bases at J, with 10 bases between the two ends. This CDR3 reads CASSLTSFHEQYF. For the CDR3, the DNA is TGCGCCAGCAGCTTGACTAGTTTCCACGAGCAGTACTTC. The complete variable domain, with remaining parts taken from reference TRBV5-1 and TRBJ2-7, reads KAGVTQTPRYLIKTRGQQVTLSCSPISGHRSVSWYQQTPGQGLQFLFEYFSETQRNKGNFPGRFSGRQFSNSRSEMNVSTLELGDSALYLCASSLTSFHEQYFGPGTRLTVT.

The chain recombines TRBV21-1 with TRBJ2-5; no check of the table's D call, TRBD2, against the DNA was made. TRBV21-1 is reported as a pseudogene. This CDR3 is built from 16 residues. The CDR3 loop reads CASSTDHSGGEETQYF. In DNA form, the CDR3 reads TGTGCCAGCAGCACAGACCATAGCGGGGGGGAAGAGACCCAGTACTTC.

The chain combines TRBV7-2 with TRBJ1-5; D is uncertain. Germline loops: CDR1 SGHTA, CDR2 FQGNSA. The length of the CDR3 is 13 residues. Trimming pared 3 bases from V and 0 bases from J, leaving 3 bases between. In DNA, the CDR3 is TGTGCCAGCAGCTTTAATAGCAATCAGCCCCAGCATTTT. It yields the protein CASSFNSNQPQHF.

The chain uses TRBV19 and TRBJ2-7, with 8 nucleotides matching TRBD1. Germline V CDR1 and CDR2: LNHDA, SQIVND (reference sequence). There are 15 residues in the CDR3. J gave up 3 bases and V 3 bases, and 7 bases lay outside the gene matches. The CDR3 spells CASSITRDRIYEQYF. CDR3 in DNA: TGTGCCAGTAGTATCACCCGGGACAGGATCTACGAGCAGTACTTC.

This sequence joins TRBV5-5 and TRBJ2-5; 10 bases agree with TRBD1. Germline V lookup: CDR1 SGHKS, CDR2 YYEKEE (reference sequence). This CDR3 is 15 amino acids long. The J segment lost 5 bases and the V segment lost 5 bases, leaving 9 bases of the junction unmatched. The CDR3 DNA follows: TGTGCCAGCAGTCGACCGGGACAGGGGTCGGAGACCCAGTACTTC. It codes for CASSRPGQGSETQYF.

The chain combines TRBV11-1 with TRBJ1-1, with a tentative D call TRBD1 (6 bases). The germline V gene encodes CDR1 SGHAT and CDR2 FQDESV (reference sequence). The CDR3 spans 13 residues. Trimming cost V 4 bases and J 6 bases, with 12 bases left between them. The CDR3 region is CASSYRDSAEAFF. Here the CDR3 DNA reads TGTGCCAGCAGCTACAGGGATTCAGCTGAAGCTTTCTTT.

V gene TRBV13 combines with J gene TRBJ2-7; D not resolved. The CDR3 is 12 residues long. Germline CDR1 reads PRHDT; CDR2 reads FYEKMQ (reference sequence). Trimming cost V 1 base and J 6 bases, with 7 bases left between them. The CDR3 loop is CASSLASGEQYF. The CDR3 DNA follows: TGTGCCAGCAGCTTAGCATCGGGCGAGCAGTACTTC. The full variable domain, its missing parts supplied by reference TRBV13 and TRBJ2-7, is AAGVIQSPRHLIKEKRETATLKCYPIPRHDTVYWYQQGPGQDPQFLISFYEKMQSDKGSIPDRFSAQQFSDYHSELNMSSLELGDSALYFCASSLASGEQYFGPGTRLTVT.

This clone was seen at least ten times. The same CDR3 arises from other DNA sequences in this sample as well. J is TRBJ1-3 and V is TRBV5-1, with 8 bases lining up with TRBD1. The CDR3 sequence is 19 residues long. V dropped 1 base and J dropped 3; count of bases not matched to a gene: 15. CDR1 and CDR2 (germline): SGHRS, YFSETQ. CDR3 DNA sequence: TGCGCCAGCAGCTTGTATGGACAGGGTACTCCACTCGGTGGAAACACCATATATTTT. Translating gives CASSLYGQGTPLGGNTIYF.

The chain uses TRBV10-3 and TRBJ1-1; D unclear. This CDR3 region has 13 residues. Trimming shortened V by 6 bases and J by 4 bases, and 12 bases separated the two germline ends. The germline V gene encodes CDR1 ENHRY and CDR2 SYGVKD. The CDR3 loop is CAIRPSQSTEAFF. The CDR3 nucleotides are TGTGCCATCAGACCCAGCCAGAGCACTGAAGCTTTCTTT.

This rearrangement joins TRBV4-2 to TRBJ2-5; 11 bases fit TRBD2. Trimming took 5 bases from V and 5 from J; bases not matched to a gene: 10. The CDR3 has 16 amino acids. In germline, CDR1 is LGHNA, CDR2 YNFKEQ. The CDR3 bases are TGTGCCAGCAGCTGGCGACTAGCGGGGAGGGAGGAGACCCAGTACTTC. Translated, it gives CASSWRLAGREETQYF.

The V gene is TRBV5-4, the J gene TRBJ2-5; D is unresolved. The V gene lost 4 bases and the J gene lost 4 bases, with 17 bases spanning the gap. Germline V lookup: CDR1 SGHNT, CDR2 YYREEE (reference sequence). This CDR3 is built from 15 residues. For the CDR3, the DNA is TGTGCCAGCAGCCTAAGTGGGCCTGCAGGAGAGACCCAGTACTTC. Amino acid sequence: CASSLSGPAGETQYF.

The chain recombines TRBV29-1 with TRBJ1-1, with 9 bases matching TRBD1. The CDR3 is 12 residues long. Per germline, CDR1 SQVTM and CDR2 ANQGSEA. The V segment lost 6 bases and the J segment 10 bases; nucleotides outside the gene matches: 9. CDR3 sequence reads: CSVLPGQGLAFF. The CDR3 coding sequence is TGCAGCGTACTACCGGGACAGGGTTTAGCTTTCTTT.

The V gene is TRBV5-4, the J gene TRBJ1-1; D is uncertain. Trimming stripped 4 bases from V and 2 bases from J, with 12 bases between. The CDR3 covers 14 residues. The germline V gene encodes CDR1 SGHNT and CDR2 YYREEE (reference sequence). The DNA of the CDR3 is TGTGCCAGCAGCGGGGAAGCAGCCAACACTGAAGCTTTCTTT. This gives the protein CASSGEAANTEAFF.

The V and J genes are TRBV7-6 and TRBJ1-4; the D gene is possibly TRBD1 (5 bases). V dropped 1 base and J dropped 6 bases, with 15 bases sitting between them. The V gene's germline CDR1 is SGHVS and CDR2 FNYEAQ. The CDR3 has 16 amino acids. For the CDR3, the DNA is TGTGCCAGCAGCTTAGAGGGACGGACCGTTTATGAAAAACTGTTTTTT. This encodes CASSLEGRTVYEKLFF.

V and J are TRBV9 and TRBJ2-3; D uncertain. CDR1 SGDLS and CDR2 YYNGEE come from the germline V gene. The CDR3 loop spans 15 amino acids. The V and J ends lost 2 bases and 6 bases respectively, with 16 bases between them. The CDR3 DNA sequence: TGTGCCAGCAGCGTCGGTCCCGTTTCCGGGGATACGCAGTATTTT. This translates into CASSVGPVSGDTQYF.

The chain recombines TRBV5-1 with TRBJ2-1; a weak D match, TRBD1 (5 bases). The V gene lost 4 bases and the J gene lost 4 bases, with 12 bases spanning the gap. CDR1 SGHRS and CDR2 YFSETQ come from the germline V gene. The CDR3 loop spans 14 amino acids. The CDR3 sequence is CASSPSTGYNEQFF. CDR3 DNA: TGCGCCAGCAGCCCCTCTACAGGTTACAATGAGCAGTTCTTC.